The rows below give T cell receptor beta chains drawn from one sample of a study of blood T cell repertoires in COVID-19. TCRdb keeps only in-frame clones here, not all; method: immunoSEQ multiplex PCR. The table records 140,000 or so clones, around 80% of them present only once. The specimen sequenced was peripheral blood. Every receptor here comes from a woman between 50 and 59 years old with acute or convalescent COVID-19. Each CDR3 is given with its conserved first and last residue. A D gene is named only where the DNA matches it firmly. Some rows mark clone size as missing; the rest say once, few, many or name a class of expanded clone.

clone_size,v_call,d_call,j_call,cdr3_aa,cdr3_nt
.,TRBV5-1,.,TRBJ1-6,CASSLGTENSPLHF,TGCGCCAGCAGCTTGGGGACAGAGAATTCACCCCTCCACTTT
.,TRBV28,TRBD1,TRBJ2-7,CASTSLTGTYEQYF,TGTGCCAGCACCTCCTTGACAGGGACCTACGAGCAGTACTTC
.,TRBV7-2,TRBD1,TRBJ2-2,CASSSQGAQNTGELFF,TGTGCCAGCAGCTCACAGGGGGCCCAGAACACCGGGGAGCTGTTTTTT
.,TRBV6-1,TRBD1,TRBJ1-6,CASSDGTSGDSYNSPLHF,TGTGCCAGCAGTGATGGCACGTCTGGGGACAGCTATAATTCACCCCTCCACTTT
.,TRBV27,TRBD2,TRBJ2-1,CASSLGAGGLYNEQFF,TGTGCCAGCAGTTTAGGAGCGGGGGGGCTTTACAATGAGCAGTTCTTC
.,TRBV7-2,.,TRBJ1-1,CASSLEVTKGAFF,TGTGCCAGCAGCTTAGAAGTTACTAAGGGGGCTTTCTTT
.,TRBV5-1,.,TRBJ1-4,CASSLSGFGEKLFF,TGCGCCAGCAGCTTGTCCGGGTTCGGTGAAAAACTGTTTTTT
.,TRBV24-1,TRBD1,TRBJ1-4,CATSDSGTVNEKLFF,TGTGCCACCAGTGATTCCGGGACAGTGAATGAAAAACTGTTTTTT
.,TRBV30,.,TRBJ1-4,CASARGEKLFF,TGTGCCAGCGCAAGGGGTGAAAAACTGTTTTTT
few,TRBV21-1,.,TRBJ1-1,CASSKGGGVGNTEAFF,TGTGCCAGCAGCAAAGGTGGAGGGGTAGGGAACACTGAAGCTTTCTTT
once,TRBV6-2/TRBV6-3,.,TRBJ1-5,CASSTQGAQIQPQHF,TGTGCCAGCAGTACACAGGGTGCGCAGATTCAGCCCCAGCATTTT
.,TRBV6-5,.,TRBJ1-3,CASNNRVGNTIYF,TGTGCCAGCAATAACAGGGTTGGAAACACCATATATTTT
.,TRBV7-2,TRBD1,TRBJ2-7,CASSRQGQSSYEQYF,TGTGCCAGCAGCCGGCAGGGACAGAGCTCCTACGAGCAGTACTTC
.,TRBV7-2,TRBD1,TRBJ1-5,CASSYGTGNGQPQHF,TGTGCCAGCAGCTACGGGACAGGGAATGGTCAGCCCCAGCATTTT
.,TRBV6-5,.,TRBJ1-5,CASRGGLVNQPQHF,TGTGCCAGCAGGGGGGGACTGGTTAATCAGCCCCAGCATTTT
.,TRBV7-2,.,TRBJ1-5,CASSLTPGQPQHF,TGTGCCAGCAGCCTCACTCCGGGACAGCCCCAGCATTTT
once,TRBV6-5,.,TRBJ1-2,CASSRDVQGYTF,TGTGCCAGCAGCAGGGATGTGCAGGGCTACACCTTC
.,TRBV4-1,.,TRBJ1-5,CASSQDFRLNQPQHF,TGCGCCAGCAGCCAAGATTTCCGACTCAATCAGCCCCAGCATTTT
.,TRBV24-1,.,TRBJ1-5,CATSDYWQGNQPQHF,TGTGCCACCAGTGATTACTGGCAGGGAAATCAGCCCCAGCATTTT
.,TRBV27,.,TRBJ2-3,CASSLQAPDTQYF,TGTGCCAGCAGTCTACAGGCTCCAGATACGCAGTATTTT
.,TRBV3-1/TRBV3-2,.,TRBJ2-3,CASSPTSTSTDTQYF,TGTGCCAGCAGCCCTACTAGCACTAGCACAGATACGCAGTATTTT
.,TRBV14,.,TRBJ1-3,CASSQDTFGGRRNTIYF,TGTGCCAGCAGCCAAGATACGTTCGGGGGGAGGAGAAACACCATATATTTT
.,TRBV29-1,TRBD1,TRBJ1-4,CSVAPRQGTNEKLFF,TGCAGCGTTGCCCCCCGACAGGGTACTAATGAAAAACTGTTTTTT
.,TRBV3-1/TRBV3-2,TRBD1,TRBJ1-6,CASSRLGQGVHF,TGTGCCAGCAGCCGGTTGGGACAGGGGGTCCACTTT
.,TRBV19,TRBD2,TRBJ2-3,CASSRTSGGFLDTQYF,TGTGCCAGTAGTCGGACTAGCGGGGGGTTTCTGGATACGCAGTATTTT
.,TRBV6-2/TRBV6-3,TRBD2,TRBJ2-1,CASSLLAGHSGEQFF,TGTGCCAGCAGTTTACTAGCGGGTCATTCCGGAGAGCAGTTCTTC
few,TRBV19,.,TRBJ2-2,CASSIDLWPGTGELFF,TGTGCCAGTAGTATAGATCTGTGGCCGGGCACCGGGGAGCTGTTTTTT
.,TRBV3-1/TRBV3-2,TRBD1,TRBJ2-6,CASSPRGGQLSGANVLTF,TGTGCCAGCAGCCCCCGAGGGGGACAGCTCTCTGGGGCCAACGTCCTGACTTTC
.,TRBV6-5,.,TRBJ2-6,CASSYFTSGANVLTF,TGTGCCAGCAGTTACTTTACAAGTGGGGCCAACGTCCTGACTTTC
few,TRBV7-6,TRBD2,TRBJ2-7,CASSPGTSGGTYEQYF,TGTGCCAGCAGCCCCGGTACCAGCGGGGGGACCTACGAGCAGTACTTC
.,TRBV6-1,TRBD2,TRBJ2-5,CASSEAGGQETQYF,TGTGCCAGCAGTGAGGCGGGGGGCCAAGAGACCCAGTACTTC
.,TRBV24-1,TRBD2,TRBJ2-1,CATSDLKRDSYNEQFF,TGTGCCACCAGTGATTTGAAGCGGGACTCCTACAATGAGCAGTTCTTC
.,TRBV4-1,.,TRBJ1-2,CASSQDRGHGYTF,TGCGCCAGCAGCCAAGACAGGGGTCATGGCTACACCTTC
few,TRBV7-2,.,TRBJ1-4,CASSQQTGWGEKLFF,TGTGCCAGCAGCCAACAAACAGGGTGGGGGGAAAAACTGTTTTTT
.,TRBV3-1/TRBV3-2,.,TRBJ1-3,CASSQDNLFESSGNTIYF,TGTGCCAGCAGCCAAGACAACTTGTTCGAAAGCTCTGGAAACACCATATATTTT